The T cell receptor (beta chain) described here comes from a study of tumor-infiltrating lymphocytes in primary liver carcinoma. Study-level results: Because the samples were bulk unsorted, the study did not compare CD4+ and CD8+ repertoires. Pairs of tumor regions overlapped more than tumor-adjacent and tumor-blood pairs did. With p = 0.039, the top-250-clone fraction in tumors significantly exceeded that in blood.

The researchers obtained blood RNA from unsorted whole blood and also extracted germline DNA. HBV chronically infected the treatment-naive patients. TCR beta cDNA came from roughly 0.45 ug total RNA, primed with a constant-region primer. Three nested multiplex PCR rounds, a slightly modified ARM-PCR, produced the libraries for TCR beta. TRBV1-TRBV30 forward primers paired with a C-beta reverse primer drove the first two PCR rounds, about 10 cycles each. Via MiXCR, TCRdb re-called the multiplex PCR reads, giving one row per CDR3 protein. In the table there are nearly 200,000 distinct CDR3 sequences, 65% of which are singletons. This clonotype appeared a few times. Its specificity is not known. CDR1 and CDR2 from the germline V gene are MDHEN and SYDVKM. The CDR3 runs 13 residues. The germline V and J ends were trimmed by 2 bases and 4 bases, with 8 bases remaining between them.

The origin of this receptor is a woman aged 55-75 years with primary liver carcinoma and hepatitis B virus infection. The chain is built from TRBV28 and TRBJ1-2; D remains unclear. The sequenced sample was peripheral blood. The CDR3 here is CASSLIGIYGYTF. The CDR3 DNA sequence: TGTGCCAGCAGTTTAATCGGGATCTATGGCTACACCTTC.